This record looks at one T cell receptor (beta chain) sequence and its context. The target of this receptor is not known. Within one base of it there is no much larger clone, and no base qualities were kept. This sample is drawn from a study of OX40 agonist ivuxolimab in advanced cancers. About the study as a whole: The costimulatory receptor OX40 (CD134) was targeted by ivuxolimab, a fully human IgG2 agonistic monoclonal antibody. Prior anti-PD-1, anti-PD-L1 or anti-CTLA-4 therapy was permitted, and 30% to 50% of dose-escalation patients had received checkpoint inhibitors. In the dose-escalation cohort, around four fifths of patients were male, and the mean age was roughly 60 years with a range of roughly 23 to 79. Intravenous ivuxolimab was administered to patients every 2 weeks at six dose levels: 0.01, 0.1, 0.3, 1.5, 3 and 10 mg/kg. The paper covers the monotherapy dose-escalation part of the phase I ivuxolimab trial, which included N ≈ 50 patients. Peripheral TCRbeta sequencing aimed to test whether ivuxolimab altered TCR sequence diversity and caused clonal T-cell expansion. Three dose-escalation patients achieved partial responses, one with hepatocellular carcinoma and two with cutaneous melanoma. Of the approximately 54 patients in dose escalation, around 19 had hepatocellular carcinoma, approximately 15 had melanoma, 9 had renal cell carcinoma and 9 had head and neck cancer. On the study overall, not on this receptor specifically: At doses of 0.1 to 3.0 mg/kg, clonal expansion of both CD4+ and CD8+ blood T cells was observed from baseline to week 6. Partial responders in the 0.1-3.0 mg/kg groups had among the lowest normalized peripheral clonal expansion, especially among CD8+ T cells. Low levels of normalized T-cell clonal expansion were also seen in some patients who did not respond. Antigen specificity was not determined for the clonally expanded peripheral T cells. On average, CD8+ T cells showed more expanded clones than CD4+ T cells after ivuxolimab.

Genomic DNA was extracted from sorted cells for sequencing of the TCRbeta CDR3 region. TCRbeta CDR3 regions were sequenced using the immunoSEQ Assay. TCRdb provides this immuneACCESS table in a form limited to in-frame rearrangements. Some clones are lacking; in checked studies, under half of them reflect an unresolved V gene, and why the rest are absent is not known. For this sample there are roughly 70,000 clones; 84% appear just once. The leading ten clones occupy approximately 2.4% of the sample. The trial excluded patients who had a history of autoimmune disease or who were on systemic immunosuppression. Peripheral blood for TCR sequencing was drawn from every dose cohort at baseline, at cycle 4 day 1 and at cycle 7 day 1. Samples came from an open-label, multicenter, first-in-human phase I dose-escalation trial of ivuxolimab. Adults with locally advanced or metastatic melanoma, renal cell, hepatocellular, or head and neck squamous cell carcinoma were enrolled in the trial. Before TCR sequencing, CD4+ and CD8+ T cells were separately sorted from peripheral blood.

This clonotype was sampled from an adult with an advanced solid tumor such as melanoma, head and neck, liver or kidney cancer. The sample was CD4+ or CD8+ T cells sorted from blood, taken in a trial of the OX40 agonist ivuxolimab.

This receptor carries the CDR3 CASSLVGTMDYGYTF. The DNA sequence is TGTGCCAGCAGCTTGGTGGGGACTATGGACTATGGCTACACCTTC. The sequence joins TRBV5-4 to TRBJ1-2; matching of 5 bases hints at TRBD1 as the D gene. Based on the germline V gene (reference sequence), the CDR1 and CDR2 sequences are SGHNT and YYREEE. Trimming removed 0 bases from V and 3 bases from J, leaving 12 bases between the germline ends. The CDR3 runs 15 residues from the cysteine to the phenylalanine. Only the CDR3 DNA stays, 45 bases, in frame from base 1.